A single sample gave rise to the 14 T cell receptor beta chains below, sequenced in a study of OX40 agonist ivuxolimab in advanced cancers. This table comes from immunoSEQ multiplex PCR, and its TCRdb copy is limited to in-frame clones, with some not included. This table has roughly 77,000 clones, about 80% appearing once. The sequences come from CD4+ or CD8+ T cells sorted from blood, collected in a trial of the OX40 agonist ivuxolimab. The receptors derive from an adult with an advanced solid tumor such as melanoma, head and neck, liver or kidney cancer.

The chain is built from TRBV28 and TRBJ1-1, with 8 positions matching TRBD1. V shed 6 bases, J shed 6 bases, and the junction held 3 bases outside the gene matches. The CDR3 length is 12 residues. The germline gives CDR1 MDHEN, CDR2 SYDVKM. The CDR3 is CASRSQGAEAFF. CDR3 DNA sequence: TGTGCCAGCAGATCACAGGGGGCTGAAGCTTTCTTT.

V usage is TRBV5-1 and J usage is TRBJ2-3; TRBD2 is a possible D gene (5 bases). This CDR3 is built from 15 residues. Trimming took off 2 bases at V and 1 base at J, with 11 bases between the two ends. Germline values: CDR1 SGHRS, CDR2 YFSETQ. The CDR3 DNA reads TGCGCCAGCAGCTTTTCTAGCTCGGGCACAGATACGCAGTATTTT. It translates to CASSFSSSGTDTQYF.

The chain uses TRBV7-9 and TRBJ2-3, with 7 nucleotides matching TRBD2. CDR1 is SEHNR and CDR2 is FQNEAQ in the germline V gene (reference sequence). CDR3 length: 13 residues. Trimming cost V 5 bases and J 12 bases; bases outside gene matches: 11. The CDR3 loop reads CASSQLVGEGQYF. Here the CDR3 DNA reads TGTGCCAGCAGCCAGTTGGTAGGGGAGGGTCAGTATTTT.

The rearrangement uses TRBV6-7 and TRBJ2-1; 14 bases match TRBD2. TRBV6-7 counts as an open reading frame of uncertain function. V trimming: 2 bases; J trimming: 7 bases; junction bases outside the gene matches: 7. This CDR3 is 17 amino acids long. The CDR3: CASSYEGTSGSGNEQFF. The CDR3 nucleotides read TGTGCCAGCAGTTACGAAGGGACTAGCGGGAGTGGGAATGAGCAGTTCTTC.

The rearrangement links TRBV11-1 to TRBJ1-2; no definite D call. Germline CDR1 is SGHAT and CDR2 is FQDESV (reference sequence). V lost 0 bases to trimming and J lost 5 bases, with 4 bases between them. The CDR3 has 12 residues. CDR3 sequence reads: CASSLAGYGYTF. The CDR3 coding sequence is TGTGCCAGCAGCTTAGCAGGGTATGGCTACACCTTC.

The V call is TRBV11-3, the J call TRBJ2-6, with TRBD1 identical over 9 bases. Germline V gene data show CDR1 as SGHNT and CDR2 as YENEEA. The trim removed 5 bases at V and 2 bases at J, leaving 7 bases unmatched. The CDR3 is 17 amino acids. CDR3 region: CASSPGTGFAGANVLTF. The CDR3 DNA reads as TGTGCCAGCAGCCCTGGGACAGGGTTCGCTGGGGCCAACGTCCTGACTTTC.

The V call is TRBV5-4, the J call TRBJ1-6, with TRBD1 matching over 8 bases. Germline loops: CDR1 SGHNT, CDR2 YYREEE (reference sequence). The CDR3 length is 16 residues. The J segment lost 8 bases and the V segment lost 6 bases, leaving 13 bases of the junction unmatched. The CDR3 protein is CASTSFRGTGYSPLHF. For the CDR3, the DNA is TGTGCCAGCACCTCTTTCCGCGGGACAGGCTATTCACCCCTCCACTTT.

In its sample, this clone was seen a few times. CDR3 sequence (DNA): TGTGCCAGCAGCCCTCGGTTGGGAGGGAACTATGGCTACACCTTC. Its translation: CASSPRLGGNYGYTF. V gene TRBV5-6 combines with J gene TRBJ1-2, with D unresolved. V lost 4 bases to trimming and J lost 2 bases, with 15 bases between them. The CDR3 has 15 amino acids. CDR1 is SGHDT and CDR2 is YYEEEE in the germline V gene.

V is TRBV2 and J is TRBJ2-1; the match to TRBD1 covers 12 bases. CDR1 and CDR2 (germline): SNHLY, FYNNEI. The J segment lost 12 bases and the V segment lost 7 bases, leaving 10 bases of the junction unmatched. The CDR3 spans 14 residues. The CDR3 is CASKGTGGAWGQFF. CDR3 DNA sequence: TGTGCCAGCAAGGGGACAGGGGGCGCGTGGGGGCAGTTCTTC.

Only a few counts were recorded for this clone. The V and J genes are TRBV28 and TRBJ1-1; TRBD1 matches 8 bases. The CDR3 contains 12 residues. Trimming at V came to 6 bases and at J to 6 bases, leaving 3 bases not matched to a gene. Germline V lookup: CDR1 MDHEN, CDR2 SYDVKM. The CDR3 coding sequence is TGTGCCAGCAGACAGGGGGGCGCTGAAGCTTTCTTT. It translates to CASRQGGAEAFF.

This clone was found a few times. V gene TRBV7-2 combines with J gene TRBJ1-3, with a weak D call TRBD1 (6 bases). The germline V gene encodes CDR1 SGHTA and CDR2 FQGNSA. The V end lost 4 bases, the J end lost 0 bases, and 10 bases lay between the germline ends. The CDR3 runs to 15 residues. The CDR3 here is CASSSRTASGNTIYF. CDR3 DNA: TGTGCCAGCAGCTCCCGGACAGCCTCTGGAAACACCATATATTTT. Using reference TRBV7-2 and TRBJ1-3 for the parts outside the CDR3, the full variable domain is GAGVSQSPSNKVTEKGKDVELRCDPISGHTALYWYRQSLGQGLEFLIYFQGNSAPDKSGLPSDRFSAERTGGSVSTLTIQRTQQEDSAVYLCASSSRTASGNTIYFGEGSWLTVV.

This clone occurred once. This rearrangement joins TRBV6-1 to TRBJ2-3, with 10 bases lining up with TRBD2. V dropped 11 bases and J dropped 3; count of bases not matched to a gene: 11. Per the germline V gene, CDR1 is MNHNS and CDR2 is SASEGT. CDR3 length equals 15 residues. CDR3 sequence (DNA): TGTGCCTGCAACCGCCTTAGCGGGAGGACAGATACGCAGTATTTT. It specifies CACNRLSGRTDTQYF.

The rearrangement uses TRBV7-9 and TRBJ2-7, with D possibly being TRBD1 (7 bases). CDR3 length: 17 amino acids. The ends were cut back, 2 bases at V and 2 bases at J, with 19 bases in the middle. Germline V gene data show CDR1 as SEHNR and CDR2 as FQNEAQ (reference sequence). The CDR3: CASSLFRTAGGPYEQYF. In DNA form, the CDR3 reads TGTGCCAGCAGCTTATTCCGAACGGCAGGGGGGCCCTACGAGCAGTACTTC.

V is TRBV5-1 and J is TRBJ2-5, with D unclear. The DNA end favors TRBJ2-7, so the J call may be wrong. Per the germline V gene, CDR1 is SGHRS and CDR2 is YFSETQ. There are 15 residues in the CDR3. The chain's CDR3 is CASSPGYSLSYEQYF. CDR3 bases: TGCGCCAGCAGCCCTGGTTACTCTCTCTCCTACGAGCAGTACTTC.